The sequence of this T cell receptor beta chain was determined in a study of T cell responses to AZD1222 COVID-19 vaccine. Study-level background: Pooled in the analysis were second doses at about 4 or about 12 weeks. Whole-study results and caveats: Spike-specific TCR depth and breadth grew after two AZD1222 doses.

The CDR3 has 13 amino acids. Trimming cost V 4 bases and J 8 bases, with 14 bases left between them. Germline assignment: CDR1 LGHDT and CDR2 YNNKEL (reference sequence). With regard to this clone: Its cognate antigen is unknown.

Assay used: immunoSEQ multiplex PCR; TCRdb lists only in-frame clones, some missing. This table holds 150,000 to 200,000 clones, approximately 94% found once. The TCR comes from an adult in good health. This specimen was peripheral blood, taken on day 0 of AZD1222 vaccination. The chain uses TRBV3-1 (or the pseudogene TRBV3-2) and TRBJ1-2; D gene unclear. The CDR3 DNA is TGTGCCAGCAGCCTCGAAAGGAGGAGCGGCTACACCTTC. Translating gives CASSLERRSGYTF.